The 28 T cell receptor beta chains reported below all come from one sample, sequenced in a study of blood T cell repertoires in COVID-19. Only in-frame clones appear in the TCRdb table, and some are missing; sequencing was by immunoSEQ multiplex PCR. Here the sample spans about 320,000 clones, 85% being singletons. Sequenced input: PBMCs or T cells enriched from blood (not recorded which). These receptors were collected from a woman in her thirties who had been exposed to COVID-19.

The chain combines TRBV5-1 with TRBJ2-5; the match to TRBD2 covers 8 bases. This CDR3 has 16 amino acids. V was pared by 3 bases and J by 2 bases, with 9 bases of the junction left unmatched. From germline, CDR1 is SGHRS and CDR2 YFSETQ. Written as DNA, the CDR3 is TGCGCCAGCAGCTCGGGGGGGCTTGGGATACAAGAGACCCAGTACTTC. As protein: CASSSGGLGIQETQYF.

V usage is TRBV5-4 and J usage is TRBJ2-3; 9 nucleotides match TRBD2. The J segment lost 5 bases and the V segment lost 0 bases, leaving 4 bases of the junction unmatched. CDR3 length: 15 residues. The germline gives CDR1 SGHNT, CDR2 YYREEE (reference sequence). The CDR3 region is CASSLGAGGLDTQYF. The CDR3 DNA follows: TGTGCCAGCAGCTTGGGAGCGGGAGGTTTAGATACGCAGTATTTT.

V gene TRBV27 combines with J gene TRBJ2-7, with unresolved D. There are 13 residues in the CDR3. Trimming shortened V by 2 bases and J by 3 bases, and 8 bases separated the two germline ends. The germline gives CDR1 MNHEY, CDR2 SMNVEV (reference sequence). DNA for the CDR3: TGTGCCAGCAGTTTAAGCCCCTACTACGAGCAGTACTTC. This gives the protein CASSLSPYYEQYF.

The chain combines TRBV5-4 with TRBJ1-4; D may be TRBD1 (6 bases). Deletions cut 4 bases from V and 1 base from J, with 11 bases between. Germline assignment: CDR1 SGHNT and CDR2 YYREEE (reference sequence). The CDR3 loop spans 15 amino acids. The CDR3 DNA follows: TGTGCCAGCAGCGTGAAACAGGGAACTAATGAAAAACTGTTTTTT. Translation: CASSVKQGTNEKLFF.

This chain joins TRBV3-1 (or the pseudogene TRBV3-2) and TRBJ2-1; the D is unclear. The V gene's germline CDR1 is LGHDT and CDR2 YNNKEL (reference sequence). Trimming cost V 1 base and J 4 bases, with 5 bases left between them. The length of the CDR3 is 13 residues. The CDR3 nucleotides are TGTGCCAGCAGCCAAGGAGCTTACAATGAGCAGTTCTTC. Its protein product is CASSQGAYNEQFF.

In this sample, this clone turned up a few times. This CDR3 reads CASSEAAGGADTQYF. The CDR3 DNA reads TGTGCCAGCAGTGAAGCCGCGGGGGGCGCAGATACGCAGTATTTT. This rearrangement joins TRBV6-1 to TRBJ2-3; 8 bases match TRBD2. The ends lost 0 bases at V and 4 bases at J; junction bases unmatched: 3. The CDR3 is 15 residues long. CDR1 and CDR2 (germline): MNHNS, SASEGT.

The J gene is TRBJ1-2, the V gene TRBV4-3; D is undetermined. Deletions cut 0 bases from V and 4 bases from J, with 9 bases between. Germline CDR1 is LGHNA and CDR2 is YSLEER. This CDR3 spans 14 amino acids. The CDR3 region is CASSQDPGVYGYTF. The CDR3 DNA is TGCGCCAGCAGCCAAGATCCGGGAGTCTATGGCTACACCTTC.

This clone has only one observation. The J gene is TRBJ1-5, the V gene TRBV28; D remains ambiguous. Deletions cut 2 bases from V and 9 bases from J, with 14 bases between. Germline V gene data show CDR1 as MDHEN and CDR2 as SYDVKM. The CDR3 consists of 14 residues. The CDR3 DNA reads TGTGCCAGCAGTTTAGATTACAGTCTGGGGCCCCAGCATTTT. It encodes CASSLDYSLGPQHF. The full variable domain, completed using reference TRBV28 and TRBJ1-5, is DVKVTQSSRYLVKRTGEKVFLECVQDMDHENMFWYRQDPGLGLRLIYFSYDVKMKEKGDIPEGYSVSREKKERFSLILESASTNQTSMYLCASSLDYSLGPQHFGDGTRLSIL.

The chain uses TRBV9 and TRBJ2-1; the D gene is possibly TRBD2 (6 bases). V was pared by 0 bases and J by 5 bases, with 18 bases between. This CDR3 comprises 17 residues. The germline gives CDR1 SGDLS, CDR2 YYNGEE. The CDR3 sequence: CASSVGIRGLSDNEQFF. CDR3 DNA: TGTGCCAGCAGCGTAGGTATTCGGGGGTTATCGGACAATGAGCAGTTCTTC.

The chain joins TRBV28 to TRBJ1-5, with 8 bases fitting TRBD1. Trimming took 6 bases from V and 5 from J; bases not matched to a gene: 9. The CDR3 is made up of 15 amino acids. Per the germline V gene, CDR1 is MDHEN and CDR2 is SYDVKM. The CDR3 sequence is CASRSRQGIYQPQHF. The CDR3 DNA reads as TGTGCCAGCAGATCGAGACAGGGGATATATCAGCCCCAGCATTTT. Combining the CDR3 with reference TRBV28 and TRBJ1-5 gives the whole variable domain DVKVTQSSRYLVKRTGEKVFLECVQDMDHENMFWYRQDPGLGLRLIYFSYDVKMKEKGDIPEGYSVSREKKERFSLILESASTNQTSMYLCASRSRQGIYQPQHFGDGTRLSIL.

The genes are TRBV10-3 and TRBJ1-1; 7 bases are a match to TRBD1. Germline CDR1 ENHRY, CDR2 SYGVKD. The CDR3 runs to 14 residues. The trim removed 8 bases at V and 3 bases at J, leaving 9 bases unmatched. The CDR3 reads CAIGAYTGDTEAFF. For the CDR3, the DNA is TGTGCCATCGGCGCGTATACAGGGGACACTGAAGCTTTCTTT.

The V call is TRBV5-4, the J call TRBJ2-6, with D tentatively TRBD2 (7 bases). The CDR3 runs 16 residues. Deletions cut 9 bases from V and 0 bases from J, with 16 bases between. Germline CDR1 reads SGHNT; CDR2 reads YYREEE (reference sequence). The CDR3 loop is CATGGGGNSGANVLTF. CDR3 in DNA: TGTGCCACCGGGGGAGGGGGTAACTCTGGGGCCAACGTCCTGACTTTC.

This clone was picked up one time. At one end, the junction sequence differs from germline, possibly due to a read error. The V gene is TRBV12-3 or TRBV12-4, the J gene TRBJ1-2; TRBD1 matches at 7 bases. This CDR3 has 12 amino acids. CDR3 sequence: CASRRWTGSQIF. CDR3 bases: TGTGCCAGCAGGCGTTGGACAGGCTCACAAATCTTC.

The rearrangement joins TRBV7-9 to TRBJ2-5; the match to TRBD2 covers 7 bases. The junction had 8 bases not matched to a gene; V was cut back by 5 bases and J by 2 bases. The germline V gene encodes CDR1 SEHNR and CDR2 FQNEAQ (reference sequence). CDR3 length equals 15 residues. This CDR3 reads CASSPLAVLQETQYF. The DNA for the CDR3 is TGTGCCAGCAGCCCTCTAGCGGTCTTACAAGAGACCCAGTACTTC.

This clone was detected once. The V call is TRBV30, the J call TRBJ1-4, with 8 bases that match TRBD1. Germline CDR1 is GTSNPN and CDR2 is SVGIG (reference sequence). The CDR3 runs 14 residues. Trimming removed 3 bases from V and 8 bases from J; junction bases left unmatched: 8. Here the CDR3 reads CAWRDQGAREKLFF. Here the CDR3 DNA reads TGTGCCTGGAGGGATCAGGGGGCGCGGGAAAAACTGTTTTTT.

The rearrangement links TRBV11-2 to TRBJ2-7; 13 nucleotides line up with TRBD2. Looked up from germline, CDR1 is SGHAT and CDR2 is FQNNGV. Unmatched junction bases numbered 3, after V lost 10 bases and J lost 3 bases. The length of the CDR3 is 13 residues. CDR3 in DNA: TGTGCCACCGGGACTAGCGGGATCTACGAGCAGTACTTC. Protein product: CATGTSGIYEQYF. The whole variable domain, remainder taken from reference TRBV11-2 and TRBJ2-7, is EAGVAQSPRYKIIEKRQSVAFWCNPISGHATLYWYQQILGQGPKLLIQFQNNGVVDDSQLPKDRFSAERLKGVDSTLKIQPAKLEDSAVYLCATGTSGIYEQYFGPGTRLTVT.

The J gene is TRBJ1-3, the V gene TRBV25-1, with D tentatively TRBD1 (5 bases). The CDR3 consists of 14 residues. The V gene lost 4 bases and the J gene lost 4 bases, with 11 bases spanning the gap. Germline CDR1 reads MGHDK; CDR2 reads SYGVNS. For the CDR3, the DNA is TGTGCCAGCAGTGCCCAGGGAGGGGGAAACACCATATATTTT. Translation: CASSAQGGGNTIYF. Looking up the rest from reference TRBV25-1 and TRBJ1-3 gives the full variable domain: EADIYQTPRYLVIGTGKKITLECSQTMGHDKMYWYQQDPGMELHLIHYSYGVNSTEKGDLSSESTVSRIRTEHFPLTLESARPSHTSQYLCASSAQGGGNTIYFGEGSWLTVV.

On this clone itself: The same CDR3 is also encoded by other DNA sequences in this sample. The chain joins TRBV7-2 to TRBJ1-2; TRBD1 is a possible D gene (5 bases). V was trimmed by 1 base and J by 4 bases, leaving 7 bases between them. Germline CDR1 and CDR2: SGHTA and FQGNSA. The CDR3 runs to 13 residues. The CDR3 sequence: CASSLDRIYGYTF. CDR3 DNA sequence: TGTGCCAGCAGCTTAGACAGGATCTATGGCTACACCTTC.

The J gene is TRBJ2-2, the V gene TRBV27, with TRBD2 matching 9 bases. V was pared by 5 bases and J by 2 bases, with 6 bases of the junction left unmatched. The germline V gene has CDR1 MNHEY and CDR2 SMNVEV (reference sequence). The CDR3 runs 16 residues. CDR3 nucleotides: TGTGCCAGCAGTCCTAGCGGGGTTCTAAACACCGGGGAGCTGTTTTTT. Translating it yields CASSPSGVLNTGELFF.

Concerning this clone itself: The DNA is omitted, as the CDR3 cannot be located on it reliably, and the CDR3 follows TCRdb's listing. CDR3 region: CASSLGRGGYFGETQYF. The rearrangement links TRBV7-9 to TRBJ2-5; the table's D call of TRBD2 was not tested on the DNA. The CDR3 is 17 residues long, counting both termini. Germline V gives CDR1 SEHNR, CDR2 FQNEAQ (reference sequence).

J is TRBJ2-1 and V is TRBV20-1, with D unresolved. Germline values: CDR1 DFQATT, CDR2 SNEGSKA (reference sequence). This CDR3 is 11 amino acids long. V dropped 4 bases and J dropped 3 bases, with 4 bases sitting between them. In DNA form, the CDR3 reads TGCAGTGCTACGGGCTACAATGAGCAGTTCTTC. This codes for CSATGYNEQFF.

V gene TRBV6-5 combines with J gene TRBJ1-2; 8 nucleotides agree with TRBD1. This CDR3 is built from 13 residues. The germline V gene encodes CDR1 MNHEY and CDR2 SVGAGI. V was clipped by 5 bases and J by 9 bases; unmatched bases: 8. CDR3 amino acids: CASSPDRVRSYTF. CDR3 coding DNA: TGTGCCAGCAGTCCGGACAGGGTGAGAAGCTACACCTTC.

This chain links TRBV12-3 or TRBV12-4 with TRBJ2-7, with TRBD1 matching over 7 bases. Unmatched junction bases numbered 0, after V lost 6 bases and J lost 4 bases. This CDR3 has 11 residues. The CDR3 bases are TGTGCCAGCAGCAGGGGGTACGAGCAGTACTTC. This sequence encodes CASSRGYEQYF.

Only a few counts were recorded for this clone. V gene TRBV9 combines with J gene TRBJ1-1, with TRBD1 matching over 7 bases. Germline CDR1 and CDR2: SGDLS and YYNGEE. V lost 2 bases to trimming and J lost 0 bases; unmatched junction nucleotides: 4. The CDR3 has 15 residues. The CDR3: CASSVSDRVNTEAFF. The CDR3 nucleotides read TGTGCCAGCAGCGTGTCCGACAGGGTGAACACTGAAGCTTTCTTT.

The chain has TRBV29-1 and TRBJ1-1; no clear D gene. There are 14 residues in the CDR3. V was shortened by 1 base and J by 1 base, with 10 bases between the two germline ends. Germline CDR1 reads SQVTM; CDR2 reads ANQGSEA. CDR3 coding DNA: TGCAGCGTTGAAGTGTTCTTATCGAACACTGAAGCTTTCTTT. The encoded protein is CSVEVFLSNTEAFF.

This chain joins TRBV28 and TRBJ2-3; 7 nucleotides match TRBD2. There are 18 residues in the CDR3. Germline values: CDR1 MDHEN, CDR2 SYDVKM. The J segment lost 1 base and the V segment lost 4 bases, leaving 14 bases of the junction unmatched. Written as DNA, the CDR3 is TGTGCCAGCAGTTCCGCCCCGGGGGGAGCAGCTGGCACAGATACGCAGTATTTT. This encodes CASSSAPGGAAGTDTQYF.

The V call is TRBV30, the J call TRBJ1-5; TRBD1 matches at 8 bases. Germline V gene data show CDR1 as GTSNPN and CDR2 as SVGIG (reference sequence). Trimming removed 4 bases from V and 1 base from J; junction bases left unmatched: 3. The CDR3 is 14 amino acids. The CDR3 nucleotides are TGTGCCTGGAACCAGGGGGCGAGCAATCAGCCCCAGCATTTT. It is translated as CAWNQGASNQPQHF. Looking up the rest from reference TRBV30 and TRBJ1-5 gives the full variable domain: SQTIHQWPATLVQPVGSPLSLECTVEGTSNPNLYWYRQAAGRGLQLLFYSVGIGQISSEVPQNLSASRPQDRQFILSSKKLLLSDSGFYLCAWNQGASNQPQHFGDGTRLSIL.

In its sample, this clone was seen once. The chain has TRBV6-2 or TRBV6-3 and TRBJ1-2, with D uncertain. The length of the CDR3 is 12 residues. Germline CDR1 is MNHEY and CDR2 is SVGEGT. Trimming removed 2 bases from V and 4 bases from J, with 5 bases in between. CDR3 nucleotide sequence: TGTGCCAGCAGTTACGAGTCCTATGGCTACACCTTC. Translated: CASSYESYGYTF.